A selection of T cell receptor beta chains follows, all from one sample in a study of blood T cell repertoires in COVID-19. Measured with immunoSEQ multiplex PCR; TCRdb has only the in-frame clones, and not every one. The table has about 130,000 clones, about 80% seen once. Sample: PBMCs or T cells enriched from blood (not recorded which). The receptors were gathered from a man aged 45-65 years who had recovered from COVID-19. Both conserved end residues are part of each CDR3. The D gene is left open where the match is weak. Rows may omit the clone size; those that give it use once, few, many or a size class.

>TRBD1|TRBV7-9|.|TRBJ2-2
CASSWSRDSPNTGELFF
TGTGCCAGCAGCTGGAGCCGGGACAGCCCGAACACCGGGGAGCTGTTTTTT
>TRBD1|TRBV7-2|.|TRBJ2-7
CASSRTGFSYEQYF
TGTGCCAGCAGCCGGACAGGTTTTTCCTACGAGCAGTACTTC
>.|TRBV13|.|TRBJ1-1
CASSPLGEHEAFF
TGTGCCAGCAGCCCTCTCGGGGAGCATGAAGCTTTCTTT
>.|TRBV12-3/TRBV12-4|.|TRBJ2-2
CASRPGYTGELFF
TGTGCCAGCAGGCCAGGGTACACCGGGGAGCTGTTTTTT
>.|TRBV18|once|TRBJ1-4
CASSPLGQGSEKLFF
TGTGCCAGCTCACCGTTAGGGCAGGGGAGTGAAAAACTGTTTTTT
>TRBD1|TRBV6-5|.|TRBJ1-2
CASSSGTGVGYTF
TGTGCCAGCAGTTCCGGGACAGGGGTTGGCTACACCTTC
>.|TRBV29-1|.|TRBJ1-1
CSVAITGLNTEAFF
TGCAGCGTCGCTATAACAGGTTTGAACACTGAAGCTTTCTTT
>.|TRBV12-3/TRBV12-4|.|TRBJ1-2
CASTRAQGNGYTF
TGTGCCAGCACTCGAGCACAGGGAAATGGCTACACCTTC
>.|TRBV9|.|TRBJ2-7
CASSVVLGGEQYF
TGTGCCAGCAGCGTAGTTTTAGGGGGCGAGCAGTACTTC
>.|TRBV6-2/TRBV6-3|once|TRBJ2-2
CASSATRGELFF
TGTGCCAGCAGTGCGACTCGTGGGGAGCTGTTTTTT
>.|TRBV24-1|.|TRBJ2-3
CATSETTGRQYF
TGTGCCACCAGTGAAACAACCGGGAGACAGTATTTT
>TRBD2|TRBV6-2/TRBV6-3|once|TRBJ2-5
CASSRGLAGGPVAQYF
TGTGCCAGCAGCCGCGGACTAGCGGGGGGCCCCGTGGCCCAGTACTTC
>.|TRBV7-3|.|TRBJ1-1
CASSPTAGQTTEAFF
TGTGCCAGCAGCCCCACCGCAGGACAGACCACTGAAGCTTTCTTT
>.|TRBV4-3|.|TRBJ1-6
CASSQDGQNSPLHF
TGCGCCAGCAGCCAAGACGGACAGAATTCACCCCTCCACTTT
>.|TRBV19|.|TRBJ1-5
CASSIGAGSNQPQHF
TGTGCCAGTAGTATAGGTGCAGGGAGCAATCAGCCCCAGCATTTT